Listed here is a single T cell receptor beta chain. Its antigen is undetermined. The record originates from a study of cytomegalovirus exposure and HLA in healthy donors. PCR primers comprised 60 Vbeta and 13 Jbeta primers. The table came from immunoSEQ multiplex PCR; TCRdb's copy has only in-frame clones and leaves some out. The repertoire holds approximately 97,000 clones, with roughly 83% as singletons. Germline V gives CDR1 MNHEY, CDR2 SVGAGI. Trimming cost V 2 bases and J 0 bases, with 8 bases left between them. The CDR3 is 15 residues long. Points from the study as a whole: Many donors carried some public TCRs, although rarity characterized most TCR sequences.

Sequencing input: PBMCs. The chain uses TRBV6-5 and TRBJ1-3; D gene uncertain. The clonotype was recovered from a male donor in good health and CMV-seropositive. CDR3: CASSYGGGSGNTIYF. DNA of the CDR3: TGTGCCAGCAGTTACGGCGGAGGCTCTGGAAACACCATATATTTT.